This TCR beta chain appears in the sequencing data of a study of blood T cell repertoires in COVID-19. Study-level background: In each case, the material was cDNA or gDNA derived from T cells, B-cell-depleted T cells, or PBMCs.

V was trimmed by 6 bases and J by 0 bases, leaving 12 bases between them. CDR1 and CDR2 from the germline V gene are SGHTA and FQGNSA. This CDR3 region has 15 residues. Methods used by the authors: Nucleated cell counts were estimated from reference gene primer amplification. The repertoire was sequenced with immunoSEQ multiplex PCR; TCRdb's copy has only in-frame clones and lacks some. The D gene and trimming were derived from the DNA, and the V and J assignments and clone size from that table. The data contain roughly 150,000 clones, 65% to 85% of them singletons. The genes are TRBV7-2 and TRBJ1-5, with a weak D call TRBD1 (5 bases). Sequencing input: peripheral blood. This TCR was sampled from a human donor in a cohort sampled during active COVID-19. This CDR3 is CASRSAGNSNQPQHF. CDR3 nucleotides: TGTGCCAGCAGATCGGCAGGGAATAGCAATCAGCCCCAGCATTTT.